A selection of T cell receptor beta chains follows, all from one sample in a study of blood T cell repertoires in COVID-19. The method was immunoSEQ multiplex PCR; TCRdb's version includes in-frame clones alone and lacks a portion of them. The data hold 110,000 to 150,000 clones, with roughly 80% observed a single time. Material for sequencing was peripheral blood. The source is a man between 45 and 60 years old with active or convalescent COVID-19. Both conserved end residues are part of each CDR3. A D gene is named only where the DNA matches it firmly. A clone size is listed for some rows: how often the clone was seen (once, few, many), or a class if it is expanded.

D	V	J	size	CDR3	DNA
.	TRBV12-5	TRBJ2-2	once	CASGLVLSGRTGELFF	TGTGCTAGTGGTTTGGTACTGAGCGGGCGGACCGGGGAGCTGTTTTTT
.	TRBV28	TRBJ2-3	.	CASSLEGGTDTQYF	TGTGCCAGCAGTTTAGAGGGGGGCACAGATACGCAGTATTTT
.	TRBV19	TRBJ1-5	.	CASSISGVGQPQHF	TGTGCCAGTAGTATTTCAGGGGTAGGACAGCCCCAGCATTTT
.	TRBV27	TRBJ2-7	.	CASGGTAGFEQYF	TGTGCCAGCGGGGGGACTGCTGGGTTCGAGCAGTACTTC
.	TRBV6-5	TRBJ1-6	.	CASSPRGFYNSPLHF	TGTGCCAGCAGTCCCCGCGGGTTTTATAATTCACCCCTCCACTTT
.	TRBV10-3	TRBJ2-2	many	CATQDLNTGELFF	TGTGCCACCCAGGACTTGAACACCGGGGAGCTGTTTTTT
TRBD2	TRBV28	TRBJ2-5	once	CASSFFSGRLETQYF	TGTGCCAGCAGTTTCTTTAGCGGGAGGTTGGAGACCCAGTACTTC
TRBD1	TRBV11-2	TRBJ2-1	.	CASTPRRDRFYNEQFF	TGTGCCAGCACCCCCCGGCGGGACAGGTTTTACAATGAGCAGTTCTTC
.	TRBV5-1	TRBJ1-2	.	CASSFNGPGHADGYTF	TGCGCCAGCAGCTTCAATGGTCCAGGACACGCAGATGGCTACACCTTC
.	TRBV29-1	TRBJ1-1	.	CSVEVNRRMNTEAFF	TGCAGCGTTGAGGTTAATCGTAGAATGAACACTGAAGCTTTCTTT
.	TRBV30	TRBJ2-5	.	CAWSVGGSGETQYF	TGTGCCTGGAGTGTTGGGGGGTCGGGAGAGACCCAGTACTTC
.	TRBV19	TRBJ2-7	.	CASSTAVDSYEQYF	TGTGCCAGTAGTACAGCGGTAGACTCCTACGAGCAGTACTTC
TRBD2	TRBV5-1	TRBJ2-7	.	CASTTTSGTYEQYF	TGCGCCAGCACCACGACTAGCGGGACCTACGAGCAGTACTTC
TRBD1	TRBV4-2	TRBJ2-7	.	CASSRQGPYEQYF	TGTGCCAGCAGCCGACAGGGACCCTACGAGCAGTACTTC
.	TRBV28	TRBJ1-4	once	CAVYSANEKLFF	TGTGCCGTTTATAGTGCTAATGAAAAACTGTTTTTT
.	TRBV28	TRBJ2-7	few	CASSSPGRVYEQYF	TGTGCCAGCAGTTCTCCCGGGAGAGTCTACGAGCAGTACTTC
.	TRBV7-8	TRBJ1-2	.	CASSLGGGLGYTF	TGTGCCAGCAGCTTAGGGGGAGGGCTGGGCTACACCTTC
.	TRBV13	TRBJ2-1	few	CASSFPSSYNEQFF	TGTGCCAGCAGCTTCCCTAGCTCCTACAATGAGCAGTTCTTC
.	TRBV7-8	TRBJ2-5	.	CASSLAGRGQITKQETQYF	TGTGCCAGCAGCTTAGCTGGCAGGGGCCAAATTACTAAACAAGAGACCCAGTACTTC
.	TRBV5-4	TRBJ2-7	.	CASSSIIGEQYF	TGTGCCAGCAGCTCGATTATCGGGGAGCAGTACTTC
.	TRBV30	TRBJ2-7	.	CAWSAQGYEQYF	TGTGCCTGGAGTGCCCAGGGGTACGAGCAGTACTTC
TRBD1	TRBV27	TRBJ1-3	.	CASRRTGSGNTIYF	TGTGCCAGCAGGCGGACAGGCTCTGGAAACACCATATATTTT
TRBD1	TRBV30	TRBJ1-5	.	CAWSGDRVDQPQHF	TGTGCCTGGAGTGGGGACAGGGTGGATCAGCCCCAGCATTTT